These 23 T cell receptor beta chains share one sample of origin, sequenced in a study of radiation and T cells in renal cell carcinoma. Time point reported: blood 2 weeks post-SBRT. The sample's treatment: 15 Gy SBRT to primary tumor, nephrectomy 4 weeks later. Profiling relied on immunoSEQ multiplex PCR, and the TCRdb table lists in-frame clones only, not all of them. The sample shows 150,000 or so clones, about 91% of them seen only once. Material: blood, obtained from a patient whose treatment included radiotherapy and nephrectomy. The receptors were gathered from a woman between 45 and 65 years old with renal cell carcinoma.

The rearrangement links TRBV19 to TRBJ1-5, with a weak D call TRBD1 (6 bases). Looked up from germline, CDR1 is LNHDA and CDR2 is SQIVND (reference sequence). Between the trimmed V and J ends, which lost 6 bases and 0 bases, there was a span of 18 bases. CDR3 size: 17 residues. The CDR3 sequence is CASSDRRTTSSNQPQHF. The CDR3, as DNA: TGTGCCAGTAGCGACAGGAGAACGACGTCTAGCAATCAGCCCCAGCATTTT.

The genes are TRBV6-6 and TRBJ1-2; the match to TRBD1 covers 10 bases. Germline CDR1 is MNHNY and CDR2 is SVGAGI (reference sequence). The trim removed 5 bases at V and 4 bases at J, leaving 7 bases unmatched. The CDR3 contains 15 residues. The DNA for the CDR3 is TGTGCCAGCAGTCCCCCGGGACAGGGGCTCTATGGCTACACCTTC. Protein: CASSPPGQGLYGYTF.

J is TRBJ2-6 and V is TRBV14, with 11 bases lining up with TRBD2. CDR3 size: 17 residues. Germline V lookup: CDR1 SGHDN, CDR2 FVKESK. Trimming took 1 base from V and 10 from J; bases not matched to a gene: 9. This CDR3 is CASSQGRATSGVNVLTF. CDR3 coding DNA: TGTGCCAGCAGCCAAGGGAGGGCGACTAGCGGGGTTAACGTCCTGACTTTC.

In DNA, the CDR3 is TGTGCCAGCAGTGGACCTCCGGGACAGGGGCGAGGGTTGGCCAATCAGCCCCAGCATTTT. This translates into CASSGPPGQGRGLANQPQHF. The V and J genes are TRBV6-4 and TRBJ1-5; 10 nucleotides agree with TRBD1. This CDR3 has 20 residues. From germline, CDR1 is MRHNA and CDR2 SNTAGT. The ends lost 4 bases at V and 3 bases at J; junction bases unmatched: 18.

This clone was observed a few times. The V gene is TRBV7-9, the J gene TRBJ2-7, with TRBD2 matching over 7 bases. The CDR3 has 17 residues. V lost 5 bases to trimming and J lost 3 bases; unmatched junction nucleotides: 16. Germline lookup yields CDR1 SEHNR and CDR2 FQNEAQ (reference sequence). CDR3 bases: TGTGCCAGCAGCCATAGCGGGCGGGGCCCGGCGAACTACGAGCAGTACTTC. Protein product: CASSHSGRGPANYEQYF.

The V and J genes are TRBV19 and TRBJ1-5; 7 bases line up with TRBD1. The V and J ends lost 2 bases and 7 bases, in that order; junction bases with no gene match: 11. This CDR3 comprises 16 residues. Looked up from germline, CDR1 is LNHDA and CDR2 is SQIVND (reference sequence). CDR3 sequence reads: CASSIFGRGIRQPQHF. CDR3 bases: TGTGCCAGTAGTATATTCGGCAGGGGGATAAGACAGCCCCAGCATTTT.

The V call is TRBV6-1, the J call TRBJ2-7, with 7 bases matching TRBD1. Germline trimming cut 6 bases from V and 0 bases from J; bases unmatched to any gene: 5. The CDR3 loop spans 14 amino acids. Germline V gene lookup returns CDR1 MNHNS and CDR2 SASEGT. Here the CDR3 reads CASRAAGGSYEQYF. In DNA form, the CDR3 reads TGTGCCAGCAGGGCAGCAGGGGGCTCCTACGAGCAGTACTTC.

This clone came up a few times. The V call is TRBV14, the J call TRBJ1-1; the D gene is possibly TRBD1 (6 bases). In germline, CDR1 is SGHDN, CDR2 FVKESK. The CDR3 loop spans 13 amino acids. The V end was cut by 10 bases, the J end by 3 bases, with 15 bases between. CDR3 coding DNA: TGTGCCACCCGCCCTCACAGGGACACTGAAGCTTTCTTT. This sequence encodes CATRPHRDTEAFF. Combining the CDR3 with reference TRBV14 and TRBJ1-1 gives the whole variable domain EAGVTQFPSHSVIEKGQTVTLRCDPISGHDNLYWYRRVMGKEIKFLLHFVKESKQDESGMPNNRFLAERTGGTYSTLKVQPAELEDSGVYFCATRPHRDTEAFFGQGTRLTVV.

The V gene is TRBV10-3, the J gene TRBJ2-3; tentatively, D is TRBD2 (7 bases). This CDR3 has 15 residues. Trimming left V 4 bases short and J 6 bases short, with 17 bases between. The germline gives CDR1 ENHRY, CDR2 SYGVKD. The CDR3 reads CAISGPVGGLDTQYF. In DNA form, the CDR3 reads TGTGCCATCAGTGGCCCTGTGGGGGGGCTTGATACGCAGTATTTT.

The chain joins TRBV2 to TRBJ2-4; 11 nucleotides line up with TRBD1. This CDR3 contains 16 residues. The germline CDR1 and CDR2 sequences are SNHLY and FYNNEI. V lost 7 bases to trimming and J lost 0 bases; unmatched junction nucleotides: 5. The CDR3 bases are TGTGCCAGCATTGGGACAGGGGGGTTAGCCAAAAACATTCAGTACTTC. It codes for CASIGTGGLAKNIQYF.

This clone was recorded only once. This sequence joins TRBV7-9 and TRBJ2-7; D gene uncertain. The CDR3 totals 11 residues. V lost 8 bases to trimming and J lost 2 bases, with 7 bases between them. The germline V gene has CDR1 SEHNR and CDR2 FQNEAQ (reference sequence). CDR3 nucleotides: TGTGCCAGCCGTGCGACCTACGAGCAGTACTTC. Translation: CASRATYEQYF.

This clone appeared a few times. In nucleotides, the CDR3 is TGCGCCAGCAGCCAAGCTAACTATGGCTACACCTTC. Encoded protein: CASSQANYGYTF. This chain connects TRBV4-1 to TRBJ1-2; D not resolved. This CDR3 contains 12 residues. Trimming pared 1 base from V and 0 bases from J, leaving 0 bases between. Germline values: CDR1 MGHRA, CDR2 YSYEKL.

The V gene is TRBV19, the J gene TRBJ1-4; D is ambiguous. Germline lookup yields CDR1 LNHDA and CDR2 SQIVND (reference sequence). The CDR3 has 14 residues. The germline V and J ends were trimmed by 3 bases and 2 bases, with 7 bases remaining between them. The CDR3 bases are TGTGCCAGTAGTATCCCCGGGACTAATGAAAAACTGTTTTTT. Translating gives CASSIPGTNEKLFF.

The chain joins TRBV5-6 to TRBJ1-1, with 9 positions matching TRBD1. Germline CDR1 is SGHDT and CDR2 is YYEEEE. V dropped 3 bases and J dropped 7; count of bases not matched to a gene: 7. The CDR3 has 14 amino acids. This CDR3 reads CASSWDREAGEAFF. In DNA, the CDR3 is TGTGCCAGCAGCTGGGACAGGGAAGCCGGTGAAGCTTTCTTT.

The V gene is TRBV7-3, the J gene TRBJ2-5; 8 bases fit TRBD2. Per the germline V gene, CDR1 is SGHTA and CDR2 is FQGTGA. The CDR3 spans 16 residues. Trimming cost V 2 bases and J 5 bases; bases outside gene matches: 10. CDR3 nucleotide sequence: TGTGCCAGCAGCTTATCGGGCCTAGCGGGTCAGGAGACCCAGTACTTC. This gives the protein CASSLSGLAGQETQYF. Drawing the rest from reference TRBV7-3 and TRBJ2-5, the complete variable domain is GAGVSQTPSNKVTEKGKYVELRCDPISGHTALYWYRQSLGQGPEFLIYFQGTGAADDSGLPNDRFFAVRPEGSVSTLKIQRTERGDSAVYLCASSLSGLAGQETQYFGPGTRLLVL.

The chain links TRBV18 to TRBJ2-2, with 7 bases matching TRBD1. The CDR3 consists of 15 residues. Trimming took 2 bases from V and 3 from J; bases not matched to a gene: 3. Per the germline V gene, CDR1 is KGHSH and CDR2 is LQKENI. The CDR3 sequence: CASSPNQGDTGELFF. The CDR3 coding sequence is TGTGCCAGCTCACCAAATCAGGGGGACACCGGGGAGCTGTTTTTT.

The V and J genes are TRBV19 and TRBJ1-1; 7 bases are a match to TRBD1. V shed 5 bases, J shed 10 bases, and the junction held 13 bases outside the gene matches. CDR3 length: 14 amino acids. Germline-derived CDR1 and CDR2 are LNHDA and SQIVND (reference sequence). Here the CDR3 reads CASSHPGQTTGAFF. The CDR3 DNA reads as TGTGCCAGTAGTCACCCGGGACAGACGACAGGAGCTTTCTTT.

The chain uses TRBV10-3 and TRBJ1-1, with D hard to call. This CDR3 has 18 residues. CDR1 is ENHRY and CDR2 is SYGVKD in the germline V gene. Trimming stripped 4 bases from V and 5 bases from J, with 26 bases between. CDR3 nucleotides: TGTGCCATCAGTGGCTCTGTTGTTGATCCCCGGCTCTCTACTGAAGCTTTCTTT. Protein product: CAISGSVVDPRLSTEAFF.

The chain joins TRBV7-3 to TRBJ2-3, with TRBD1 identical over 9 bases. J gave up 1 base and V 5 bases, and 7 bases lay outside the gene matches. CDR3 size: 16 residues. Germline CDR1 reads SGHTA; CDR2 reads FQGTGA. CDR3 loop: CASSPGTGSGTDTQYF. The CDR3 DNA sequence: TGTGCCAGCAGCCCCGGGACAGGGAGCGGCACAGATACGCAGTATTTT.

The chain links TRBV10-3 to TRBJ2-5; D remains unclear. V lost 5 bases and J 5 bases, leaving 6 bases between the germline ends. The CDR3 has 11 residues. In germline, CDR1 is ENHRY, CDR2 SYGVKD. This CDR3 reads CAISTSETQYF. The CDR3 nucleotides are TGTGCCATCAGTACTTCCGAGACCCAGTACTTC.

The V call is TRBV2, the J call TRBJ2-1; perhaps TRBD2 as D (5 bases). Trimming pared 6 bases from V and 0 bases from J, leaving 21 bases between. This CDR3 has 18 amino acids. Germline V gene sequence: CDR1 SNHLY, CDR2 FYNNEI. CDR3 sequence (DNA): TGTGCCAGCAGAGACTGGCGGGCCGCCCTCAGCTCCTACAATGAGCAGTTCTTC. Residues: CASRDWRAALSSYNEQFF.

This rearrangement joins TRBV19 to TRBJ1-6, with 10 nucleotides matching TRBD1. CDR1 and CDR2 (germline): LNHDA, SQIVND (reference sequence). V lost 3 bases and J lost 7; bases outside the gene matches: 6. CDR3 size: 16 residues. The CDR3 sequence is CASSIGDRGLNSPLHF. CDR3 DNA sequence: TGTGCCAGTAGTATCGGAGACAGGGGGCTCAATTCACCCCTCCACTTT.

V and J are TRBV19 and TRBJ1-5, with D tentatively TRBD1 (5 bases). Germline values: CDR1 LNHDA, CDR2 SQIVND (reference sequence). The CDR3 runs to 13 residues. Trimming cost V 3 bases and J 6 bases, with 9 bases left between them. The CDR3 protein is CASSIRVGQPQHF. For the CDR3, the DNA is TGTGCCAGTAGTATCAGGGTGGGTCAGCCCCAGCATTTT.